This T cell receptor beta chain was identified during a study of T cells after posttransplantation cyclophosphamide (TCRdb year 2016). Notes on the research overall: T cell repertoire reconstitution was tracked by TRB sequencing after myeloablative bone marrow transplantation in which posttransplantation cyclophosphamide was used as GVHD prophylaxis. Antigen receptor sequencing covered samples from some 35 PTCy-treated patients and some 15 of their related bone marrow donors. Blood from all 34 PTCy patients who had 1-year posttransplant specimens underwent TRB sequencing. In 3 patients, TRB sequencing was also performed on up to roughly 3 more blood samples taken 2 to 5.2 years after transplant, and in a handful of patients, pretransplant blood was also TRB-sequenced. Because TRA and TRB clonality were tightly correlated in 9 or 10 samples, subsequent TCR analyses were focused on TRB only. Public TRB sequences were compared against a database of over 3,000 sequences linked to responses to pathogens, tumor antigens, self-antigens and alloantigens. What the authors observed across the whole study: At 1-2 months, donor-recipient similarity was low but rose over the first year, and the later blood repertoires were often dominated by donor CD8+ memory clones. The TRB repertoires of T cells infiltrating skin or GI tract showed only limited overlap with the TRB repertoires of T cells in blood. Across the 45 patients, TRB clonality was highly associated with recipient CMV seropositivity and CMV reactivation, and diversity with PTCy was similar to that in the CNI/methotrexate controls.

The control cohort was around eleven patients given myeloablative marrow transplants with methotrexate plus a calcineurin inhibitor, sampled 1 year after transplant. Peripheral blood and bone marrow mononuclear cells were isolated by Ficoll-Hypaque density centrifugation and cryopreserved. A word on this clone: No cognate antigen has been identified for it. No base-level quality is on record; no much larger clone is a single base apart.

Genomic DNA was the input for TRB sequencing, which was run either with the immunoSEQ assay at survey resolution or with the hsTCRB kit. As for the authors' bioinformatics: The immunoSEQ software was used for initial read processing, and the LymphoSeq R package was used for repertoire analyses. For each TRB dataset, clonality was calculated as 1 minus normalized Shannon entropy, and the Gini coefficient was computed as well. Phenotypes of unsorted samples were inferred by mapping TRB sequences from sorted subsets of the recipient or donor onto unsorted samples of the same recipient. TCRdb mirrors the immuneACCESS table, restricted to in-frame sequences. Some clones are absent from its copies; in checked studies, under half trace to an unresolved V gene, and the reason for the others is unknown. V and J calls and clone size are given by that table; D and trimming were obtained from the DNA. This sample has some 19,000 clones in its table, and 85% to 90% of those were observed once. The ten top clones hold 1.5% to 2% of the sample.

This clonotype was sampled from a female patient in her 30s who received an allogeneic stem cell transplant from an unrelated donor, was CMV-positive, and had acute and chronic GVHD. After a transplant, some T cells may be the graft donor's own cells. The sample was PBMCs, taken roughly 49 weeks after allogeneic stem cell transplant with calcineurin inhibitor and methotrexate.

The DNA is as follows: TGTGCCAGCAGCTTAGTCGAGTTTGATAATTCACCCCTCCACTTT. Translated, it gives CASSLVEFDNSPLHF. The V and J genes are TRBV7-9 and TRBJ1-6; the D gene cannot be named for sure. V loses 1 base, J loses 5 bases, and the germline ends lie 9 bases apart. The CDR3 runs 15 residues from the cysteine to the phenylalanine. Left in the record is the CDR3 DNA by itself, 45 bases read in frame from the first base. CDR1 and CDR2 are drawn from the germline V gene (reference sequence): SEHNR, FQNEAQ.